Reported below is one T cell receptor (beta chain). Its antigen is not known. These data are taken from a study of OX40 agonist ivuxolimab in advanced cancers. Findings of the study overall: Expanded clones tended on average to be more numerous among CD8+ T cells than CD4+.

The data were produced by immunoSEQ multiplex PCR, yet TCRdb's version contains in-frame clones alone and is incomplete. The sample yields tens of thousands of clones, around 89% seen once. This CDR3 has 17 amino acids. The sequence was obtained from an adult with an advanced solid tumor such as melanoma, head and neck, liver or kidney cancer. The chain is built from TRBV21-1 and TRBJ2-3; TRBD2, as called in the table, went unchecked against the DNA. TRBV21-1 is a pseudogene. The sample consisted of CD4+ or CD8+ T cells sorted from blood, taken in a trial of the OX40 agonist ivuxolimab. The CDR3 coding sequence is TGTGCCAGCAGCAAAGCGCTGACTAGCGGGAGGTTTGATACGCAGTATTTT. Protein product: CASSKALTSGRFDTQYF.